This passage covers 12 T cell receptor beta chains from one sample sequenced in a study of Graves' ophthalmopathy and Graves' hyperthyroidism. RNA served as the template for amplifying TCR beta CDR3 regions. Second-round multiplex PCR followed a first-round RT-PCR using HTBI primers. TCRdb recomputed calls from the multiplex PCR reads with MiXCR, one row per CDR3 protein. The top ten clones hold 11% of a sample with around 1,200,000 distinct CDR3 sequences, 35% to 40% of them seen once. Sequenced: peripheral blood or thyroid tissue (not recorded which). These receptors were taken from an adult man with Graves' hyperthyroidism.

For this clonotype: A much larger clone is a single base away; this may be a read error. The chain uses TRBV4-1 and TRBJ1-2, with TRBD1 as a possible D gene (5 bases). The CDR3 runs to 14 residues. Germline CDR1 is MGHRA and CDR2 is YSYEKL. CDR3 bases: TGCGCCAGCAGCCCCGGACAACACAACTATGGCAACACCTTC. It encodes CASSPGQHNYGNTF.

The chain links TRBV11-2 to TRBJ1-4; no clear D. V was clipped by 5 bases and J by 8 bases, with 15 bases between them. This CDR3 is 14 amino acids long. Germline lookup yields CDR1 SGHAT and CDR2 FQNNGV. CDR3 loop: CASSRPGREEKLFF. CDR3 in DNA: TGTGCCAGCAGCAGACCGGGGAGAGAGGAAAAACTGTTTTTT.

As to this clonotype: The conserved final phenylalanine or tryptophan is absent from the CDR3, which likely points to a read error. It is unclear where the CDR3 begins or ends on the DNA, so no DNA is shown, and the CDR3 is as TCRdb lists it. V gene TRBV7-9 combines with J gene TRBJ1-1. Per the germline V gene, CDR1 is SEHNR and CDR2 is FQNEAQ (reference sequence). From its first to its last residue, the CDR3 has 9 amino acids. The CDR3 is CASTTRISG.

This clonotype has ten or more counts. V and J are TRBV20-1 and TRBJ2-7, with 10 bases aligning to TRBD2. Trimming took 3 bases from V and 2 from J; bases not matched to a gene: 7. In germline, CDR1 is DFQATT, CDR2 SNEGSKA (reference sequence). The CDR3 runs 15 residues. This CDR3 reads CSASDSGGSAYEQYF. The CDR3 DNA reads as TGCAGTGCTAGTGATAGCGGGGGGTCAGCCTACGAGCAGTACTTC.

This clonotype was detected many times. V is TRBV5-1 and J is TRBJ2-5; 12 bases fit TRBD1. The V gene's germline CDR1 is SGHRS and CDR2 YFSETQ. Unmatched junction bases numbered 8, after V lost 4 bases and J lost 4 bases. This CDR3 has 16 residues. Here the CDR3 DNA reads TGCGCCAGCAGCCCCGGGACAGGGGGCTCACGAGAGACCCAGTACTTC. Encoded protein: CASSPGTGGSRETQYF.

The V and J genes are TRBV7-3 and TRBJ1-1, with D unresolved. Germline CDR1 is SGHTA and CDR2 is FQGTGA. V was clipped by 5 bases and J by 9 bases, with 19 bases between them. This CDR3 region has 14 residues. CDR3 sequence (DNA): TGTGCCAGCAGCCCACACTCCGGGGTGGAACAAGCTTTCTTT. This gives the protein CASSPHSGVEQAFF.

The sample holds a few counts of this clonotype. The chain is built from TRBV11-2 and TRBJ2-7; D is uncertain. The CDR3 runs 11 residues. Germline CDR1 and CDR2: SGHAT and FQNNGV. V lost 5 bases, J lost 7 bases, and 9 bases lay in between. The CDR3 here is CASSAIWEQYF. The CDR3 coding sequence is TGTGCCAGCAGCGCAATCTGGGAGCAGTACTTC.

This clonotype was seen more than once but under ten times. The J gene is TRBJ2-2, the V gene TRBV9, with 7 nucleotides matching TRBD2. Trimming cost V 0 bases and J 3 bases; bases outside gene matches: 5. The CDR3 totals 16 residues. In germline, CDR1 is SGDLS, CDR2 YYNGEE. CDR3 residues: CASSVGLAVDTGELFF. The CDR3 DNA follows: TGTGCCAGCAGCGTAGGGCTAGCGGTTGACACCGGGGAGCTGTTTTTT.

At least ten counts were recorded for this clonotype. The rearrangement uses TRBV29-1 and TRBJ2-2; TRBD1 agrees at 7 bases. V was pared by 8 bases and J by 2 bases, with 8 bases of the junction left unmatched. Germline lookup yields CDR1 SQVTM and CDR2 ANQGSEA. The CDR3 has 14 residues. CDR3 in amino acids: CSFLGDSNTGELFF. CDR3 bases: TGCAGCTTCCTAGGGGACAGCAACACCGGGGAGCTGTTTTTT.

Concerning this clonotype itself: A much larger clone lies one base from this, so it may be a read error. This chain connects TRBV5-1 to TRBJ2-5; D gene unclear. CDR1 and CDR2 from the germline V gene are SGHRS and YFSETQ. The CDR3 runs to 15 residues. V gave up 7 bases and J gave up 2 bases, with 18 bases separating them. This chain's CDR3 is CASRRTGNEQETQYF. In DNA form, the CDR3 reads TGCGCCAGCCGCCGCACGGGCAACGAGCAAGAGACCCAGTACTTC.

This chain joins TRBV7-9 and TRBJ1-5; no clear D gene. Germline CDR1 is SEHNR and CDR2 is FQNEAQ (reference sequence). V shed 3 bases and J shed 4 bases, with 13 bases lying between them. This CDR3 has 15 residues. CDR3 protein: CASSLSLSGNQPQHF. The CDR3 bases are TGTGCCAGCAGCTTGTCCCTTTCCGGGAATCAGCCCCAGCATTTT.

This clonotype showed up many times. The chain recombines TRBV29-1 with TRBJ2-5, with 10 bases identical to TRBD2. Germline V CDR1 and CDR2: SQVTM, ANQGSEA. The V gene end was trimmed by 7 bases and the J gene end by 0 bases; junction bases not matched to a gene: 14. This CDR3 spans 17 amino acids. CDR3 sequence (DNA): TGCAGCGCCGCGGCTCTAGCGGGAGTCGAGTACCAAGAGACCCAGTACTTC. Translating gives CSAAALAGVEYQETQYF. The whole variable domain, filled in from reference TRBV29-1 and TRBJ2-5, reads SAVISQKPSRDICQRGTSLTIQCQVDSQVTMMFWYRQQPGQSLTLIATANQGSEATYESGFVIDKFPISRPNLTFSTLTVSNMSPEDSSIYLCSAAALAGVEYQETQYFGPGTRLLVL.